The 27 T cell receptor beta chains below were found in one sample sequenced in a study of blood T cell repertoires in COVID-19 (dated by TCRdb to about 2020). Libraries were prepared through the immunoSEQ multiplex PCR assay. What TCRdb holds here is the immuneACCESS table cut down to in-frame rearrangements. Part of the clones is not present; checked against another copy, under half of the missing clones reflect an unresolved V gene, and the others are unexplained. Present in this sample are about 280,000 clones, 70% to 90% of which were seen just once. The ten largest clones take up approximately 11% of the sample. Sequenced material: peripheral blood. The source of these receptors is a woman in her seventies with acute or convalescent COVID-19.

The chain recombines TRBV11-3 with TRBJ2-1, with 12 positions matching TRBD2. The V segment lost 5 bases and the J segment 15 bases; nucleotides outside the gene matches: 8. This CDR3 region has 13 residues. Germline values: CDR1 SGHNT, CDR2 YENEEA. CDR3 loop: CASSLSTSGGWFF. As DNA, the CDR3 is TGTGCCAGCAGCCTCTCGACTAGCGGGGGCTGGTTCTTC.

The V gene is TRBV2, the J gene TRBJ1-5, with 7 bases matching TRBD1. The CDR3 is 14 residues long. Germline V gene lookup returns CDR1 SNHLY and CDR2 FYNNEI. With V trimmed by 7 bases and J by 7 bases, 10 bases remained unmatched. The CDR3 DNA reads as TGTGCCAGCAAACGGGACAGCGAGCACCAGCCCCAGCATTTT. Protein: CASKRDSEHQPQHF.

The genes are TRBV5-1 and TRBJ1-4; the match to TRBD1 covers 7 bases. Germline CDR1 is SGHRS and CDR2 is YFSETQ. This CDR3 has 18 amino acids. The V and J ends lost 0 bases and 0 bases, in that order; junction bases with no gene match: 8. The CDR3 loop is CASSLGGQSIATNEKLFF. In nucleotides, the CDR3 is TGCGCCAGCAGCTTGGGGGGACAGAGCATTGCAACTAATGAAAAACTGTTTTTT.

The gene calls are TRBV21-1 and TRBJ2-7; TRBD2 reflects the table's D call only, with no check against the DNA. TRBV21-1 is labeled a pseudogene. The CDR3 contains 15 residues. CDR3 loop: CASSIEGGATTGQYF. CDR3 sequence (DNA): TGTGCCAGCAGCATAGAAGGGGGGGCCACAACAGGGCAGTACTTC.

The chain is built from TRBV6-1 and TRBJ1-2; 7 nucleotides line up with TRBD1. Trimming at V came to 3 bases and at J to 8 bases, leaving 9 bases not matched to a gene. Germline V lookup: CDR1 MNHNS, CDR2 SASEGT. The length of the CDR3 is 14 residues. CDR3 bases: TGTGCCAGCAGTGAGGGACCGACAGGGATCGGCTACACCTTC. This sequence encodes CASSEGPTGIGYTF.

The chain recombines TRBV7-2 with TRBJ2-3; TRBD1 is a possible D gene (5 bases). The CDR3 sequence is 14 residues long. Germline CDR1 is SGHTA and CDR2 is FQGNSA. Between the trimmed V and J ends, which lost 4 bases and 4 bases, there was a span of 12 bases. CDR3: CASSYQGFADTQYF. The CDR3, as DNA: TGTGCCAGCAGCTATCAGGGTTTCGCAGATACGCAGTATTTT.

The chain employs TRBV6-5 and TRBJ1-4; no clear D. V lost 5 bases to trimming and J lost 5 bases, with 9 bases between them. The CDR3 is 13 residues long. From germline, CDR1 is MNHEY and CDR2 SVGAGI. CDR3 sequence reads: CASSRRKNEKLFF. The CDR3 DNA sequence: TGTGCCAGCAGTAGGCGGAAGAATGAAAAACTGTTTTTT.

The CDR3 reads CASSPQTDTEAFF. The CDR3 bases are TGTGCCAGCTCACCGCAAACAGACACTGAAGCTTTCTTT. The chain links TRBV18 to TRBJ1-1; D remains unclear. Germline V gene sequence: CDR1 KGHSH, CDR2 LQKENI. The ends were cut back, 3 bases at V and 3 bases at J, with 8 bases in the middle. This CDR3 contains 13 residues.

The CDR3 here is CASSNRGQNTIYF. CDR3 nucleotides: TGTGCCAGCAGTAACAGGGGGCAAAACACCATATATTTT. The chain employs TRBV6-5 and TRBJ1-3, with 9 nucleotides matching TRBD1. With V trimmed by 5 bases and J by 6 bases, 2 bases remained unmatched. CDR1 and CDR2 (germline): MNHEY, SVGAGI. The CDR3 loop spans 13 amino acids.

V usage is TRBV4-1 and J usage is TRBJ1-1; D is ambiguous. Trimming removed 2 bases from V and 5 bases from J, with 12 bases in between. This CDR3 contains 14 residues. Germline-derived CDR1 and CDR2 are MGHRA and YSYEKL. Written as DNA, the CDR3 is TGCGCCAGCAGCCAATCTAATGCGGGGACTGAAGCTTTCTTT. It yields the protein CASSQSNAGTEAFF.

CDR3 bases: TGTGCCATCAGGGGGGACAGTAATCAGCCCCAGCATTTT. It encodes CAIRGDSNQPQHF. The chain uses TRBV10-3 and TRBJ1-5; the match to TRBD1 covers 7 bases. The CDR3 has 13 amino acids. Trimming cost V 6 bases and J 4 bases; bases outside gene matches: 3. Germline values: CDR1 ENHRY, CDR2 SYGVKD.

J is TRBJ1-6 and V is TRBV18; 8 nucleotides line up with TRBD1. V trimming: 4 bases; J trimming: 6 bases; junction bases outside the gene matches: 2. The CDR3 sequence is 14 residues long. Germline lookup yields CDR1 KGHSH and CDR2 LQKENI. The DNA of the CDR3 is TGTGCCAGCTCACTGGGACAGGTTAATTCACCCCTCCACTTT. Protein sequence: CASSLGQVNSPLHF.

This chain joins TRBV7-6 and TRBJ2-1; 7 nucleotides line up with TRBD2. V shed 3 bases, J shed 2 bases, and the junction held 7 bases outside the gene matches. The germline gives CDR1 SGHVS, CDR2 FNYEAQ. The CDR3 loop spans 16 amino acids. DNA for the CDR3: TGTGCCAGCAGCTTGTTTGAGCGGGGACCCTACAATGAGCAGTTCTTC. Protein product: CASSLFERGPYNEQFF.

In DNA, the CDR3 is TGTGCCAGCAGTCCGACTAGCGGGGGGGCCCAAGAGACCCAGTACTTC. Its protein product is CASSPTSGGAQETQYF. The V call is TRBV3-1 (or the pseudogene TRBV3-2), the J call TRBJ2-5; 14 nucleotides line up with TRBD2. Germline lookup yields CDR1 LGHDT and CDR2 YNNKEL (reference sequence). The V segment lost 6 bases and the J segment 1 base; nucleotides outside the gene matches: 4. CDR3 size: 16 residues.

This clone has a single count. V usage is TRBV18 and J usage is TRBJ1-6; tentatively, D is TRBD1 (5 bases). Germline V gives CDR1 KGHSH, CDR2 LQKENI. V shed 2 bases and J shed 9 bases, with 14 bases lying between them. CDR3 length: 15 amino acids. CDR3 sequence (DNA): TGTGCCAGCTCACCAAACCAGGGTGATGTTTCACCCCTCCACTTT. It translates to CASSPNQGDVSPLHF.

V and J are TRBV3-1 (or the pseudogene TRBV3-2) and TRBJ2-2; 8 bases are a match to TRBD2. V dropped 6 bases and J dropped 4; count of bases not matched to a gene: 4. Germline CDR1 and CDR2: LGHDT and YNNKEL (reference sequence). The CDR3 sequence is 14 residues long. The CDR3 bases are TGTGCCAGCAGGTCAGCGGGGGCCACCGGGGAGCTGTTTTTT. The encoded protein is CASRSAGATGELFF.

This clone appeared a single time. The chain links TRBV6-5 to TRBJ2-7; D may be TRBD1 (7 bases). Trimming pared 6 bases from V and 6 bases from J, leaving 18 bases between. CDR3 length: 14 amino acids. Germline values: CDR1 MNHEY, CDR2 SVGAGI. In DNA form, the CDR3 reads TGTGCCAGCAGCTATCCTTCCCAGGGGGGCGAGCAGTACTTC. It encodes CASSYPSQGGEQYF.

The chain joins TRBV5-6 to TRBJ2-1; D remains ambiguous. With 0 bases removed from V and 1 base from J, the gap between germline ends came to 5 bases. Germline CDR1 reads SGHDT; CDR2 reads YYEEEE. CDR3 size: 14 residues. CDR3: CASSLGSSYNEQFF. The CDR3 nucleotides are TGTGCCAGCAGCTTGGGCAGTTCCTACAATGAGCAGTTCTTC.

As for this clone: Other DNA sequences within the sample encode an identical CDR3. The chain is built from TRBV3-1 (or the pseudogene TRBV3-2) and TRBJ1-2; possibly TRBD1 for D (5 bases). V lost 4 bases and J 2 bases, leaving 8 bases between the germline ends. The length of the CDR3 is 13 residues. The V gene's germline CDR1 is LGHDT and CDR2 YNNKEL (reference sequence). The CDR3 DNA reads TGTGCCAGCAGCCCAGACAGAAACTATGGCTACACCTTC. Its protein product is CASSPDRNYGYTF.

This chain joins TRBV10-3 and TRBJ1-6, with D perhaps TRBD1 (6 bases). Trimming removed 10 bases from V and 6 bases from J, with 10 bases in between. The germline V gene encodes CDR1 ENHRY and CDR2 SYGVKD. CDR3 length: 12 amino acids. The CDR3 DNA is TGTGCCACCGGACAGAGTAATTCACCCCTCCACTTT. This encodes CATGQSNSPLHF.

The rearrangement joins TRBV27 to TRBJ2-1, with 7 bases that match TRBD1. J was trimmed by 11 bases and V by 4 bases; bases with no gene match: 5. The germline V gene has CDR1 MNHEY and CDR2 SMNVEV (reference sequence). This CDR3 contains 12 residues. CDR3 residues: CASSSTGTKQFF. CDR3 DNA sequence: TGTGCCAGCAGTTCGACAGGGACCAAGCAGTTCTTC.

V and J are TRBV7-8 and TRBJ2-7; D is unresolved. There are 14 residues in the CDR3. The V gene's germline CDR1 is SGHVS and CDR2 FQNEAQ. V shed 5 bases and J shed 3 bases, with 14 bases lying between them. The CDR3, as DNA: TGTGCCAGCAGCCCTACGACATTGGGCTACGAGCAGTACTTC. As protein: CASSPTTLGYEQYF.

This clone was detected a few times. J is TRBJ1-1 and V is TRBV6-4, with D uncertain. This CDR3 comprises 13 residues. Trimming pared 3 bases from V and 3 bases from J, leaving 8 bases between. Germline V gives CDR1 MRHNA, CDR2 SNTAGT. CDR3 in amino acids: CASSERFYTEAFF. The CDR3, as DNA: TGTGCCAGCAGTGAGAGGTTCTACACTGAAGCTTTCTTT.

Note on this clone: Other DNA sequences in this specimen translate into the identical CDR3. V and J are TRBV18 and TRBJ2-5; TRBD1 is a possible D gene (6 bases). CDR3 length: 15 residues. V was trimmed by 3 bases and J by 0 bases, leaving 11 bases between them. Germline lookup yields CDR1 KGHSH and CDR2 LQKENI. The CDR3 sequence is CASSPLGQYQETQYF. CDR3 sequence (DNA): TGTGCCAGCTCACCTCTCGGACAGTACCAAGAGACCCAGTACTTC.

This sequence joins TRBV6-4 and TRBJ2-7; D remains ambiguous. Germline assignment: CDR1 MRHNA and CDR2 SNTAGT. CDR3 size: 14 residues. The V gene lost 0 bases and the J gene lost 1 base, with 7 bases spanning the gap. CDR3: CASSDSAGSYEQYF. CDR3 bases: TGTGCCAGCAGTGACTCCGCAGGTTCCTACGAGCAGTACTTC.

In DNA form, the CDR3 reads TGCGCCAGCAGCCAAGAGGAGGGACAGGGTCATCAGCCCCAGCATTTT. Translating gives CASSQEEGQGHQPQHF. The V and J genes are TRBV4-1 and TRBJ1-5, with 9 bases matching TRBD1. V lost 0 bases, J lost 5 bases, and 5 bases stayed unmatched. The CDR3 is 16 amino acids. Germline values: CDR1 MGHRA, CDR2 YSYEKL.

The rearrangement uses TRBV5-1 and TRBJ1-1, with D possibly TRBD1 on 5 matching bases. This CDR3 spans 14 amino acids. The V gene's germline CDR1 is SGHRS and CDR2 YFSETQ. Trimming took 0 bases from V and 1 from J, leaving 7 bases between them. Here the CDR3 DNA reads TGCGCCAGCAGCTTGGATGGACAGAACACTGAAGCTTTCTTT. Residues: CASSLDGQNTEAFF. Full variable domain (remainder filled in from reference TRBV5-1 and TRBJ1-1): KAGVTQTPRYLIKTRGQQVTLSCSPISGHRSVSWYQQTPGQGLQFLFEYFSETQRNKGNFPGRFSGRQFSNSRSEMNVSTLELGDSALYLCASSLDGQNTEAFFGQGTRLTVV.